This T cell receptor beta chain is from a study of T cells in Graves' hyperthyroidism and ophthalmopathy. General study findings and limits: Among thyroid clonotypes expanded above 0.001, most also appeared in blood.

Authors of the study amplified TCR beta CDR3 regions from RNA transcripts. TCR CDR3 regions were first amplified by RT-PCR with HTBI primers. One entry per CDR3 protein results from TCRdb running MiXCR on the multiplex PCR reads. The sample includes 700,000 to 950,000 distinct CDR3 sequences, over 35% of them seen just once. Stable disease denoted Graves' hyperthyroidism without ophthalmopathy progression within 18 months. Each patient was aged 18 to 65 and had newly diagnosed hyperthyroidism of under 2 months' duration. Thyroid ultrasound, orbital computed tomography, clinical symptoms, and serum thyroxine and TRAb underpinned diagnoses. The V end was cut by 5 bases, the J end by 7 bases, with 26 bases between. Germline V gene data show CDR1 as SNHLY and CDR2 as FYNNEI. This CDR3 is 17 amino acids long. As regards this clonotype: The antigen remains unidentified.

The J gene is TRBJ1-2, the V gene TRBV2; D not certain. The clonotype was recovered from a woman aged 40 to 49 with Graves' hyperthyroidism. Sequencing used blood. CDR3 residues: CASSSSGDPWSIGGYTF. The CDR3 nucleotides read TGTGCCAGCAGTTCTAGCGGGGATCCTTGGAGTATCGGTGGCTACACCTTC. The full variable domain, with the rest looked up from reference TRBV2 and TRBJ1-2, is EPEVTQTPSHQVTQMGQEVILRCVPISNHLYFYWYRQILGQKVEFLVSFYNNEISEKSEIFDDQFSVERPDGSNFTLKIRSTKLEDSAMYFCASSSSGDPWSIGGYTFGSGTRLTVV.